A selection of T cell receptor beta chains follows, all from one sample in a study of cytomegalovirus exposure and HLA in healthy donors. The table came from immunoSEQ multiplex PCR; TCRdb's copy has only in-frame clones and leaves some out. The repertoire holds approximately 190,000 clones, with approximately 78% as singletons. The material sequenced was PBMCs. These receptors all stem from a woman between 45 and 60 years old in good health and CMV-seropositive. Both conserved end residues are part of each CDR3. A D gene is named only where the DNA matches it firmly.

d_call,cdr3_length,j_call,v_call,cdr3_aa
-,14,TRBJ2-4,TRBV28,CASTQGLAKNIQYF
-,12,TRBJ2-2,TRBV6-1,CASSFSEGALFF
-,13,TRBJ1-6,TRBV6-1,CASSDRADSPLHF
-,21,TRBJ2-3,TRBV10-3,CAISDRKMGGRRVTGTDTQYF
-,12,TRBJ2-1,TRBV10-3,CAISGTYNEQFF
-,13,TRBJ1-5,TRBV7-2,CASSTHSNQPQHF
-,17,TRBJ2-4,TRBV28,CASNQPTPGAAKNIQYF
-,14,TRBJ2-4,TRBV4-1,CASSQLVAKNIQYF
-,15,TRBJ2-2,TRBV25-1,CASSEGSPGNWELFF
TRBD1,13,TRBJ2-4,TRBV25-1,CASSTGQGNIQYF
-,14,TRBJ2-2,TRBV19,CASSIVGWAGELFF
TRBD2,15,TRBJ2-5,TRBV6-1,CASSPGTSDQETQYF
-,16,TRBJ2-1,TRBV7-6,CASSLGAGLAYNEQFF
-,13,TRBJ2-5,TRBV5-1,CASSLEQGGTQYF
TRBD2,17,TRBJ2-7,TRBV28,CASSSTPGLAGPYEQYF
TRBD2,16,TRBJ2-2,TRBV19,CASKILAGAKAGELFF
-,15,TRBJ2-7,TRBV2,CASSESLGSSYEQYF
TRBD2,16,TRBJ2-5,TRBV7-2,CASSPGRGGGQETQYF
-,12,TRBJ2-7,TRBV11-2,CASGRVGYEQYF
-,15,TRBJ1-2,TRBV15,CATSRDRQAGGGYTF
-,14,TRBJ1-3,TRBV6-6,CASSYSSSGNTIYF
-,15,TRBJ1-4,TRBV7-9,CASSLGDRIGEKLFF
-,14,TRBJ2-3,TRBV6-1,CASRPGSNTDTQYF
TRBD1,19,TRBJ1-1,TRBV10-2,CASSEWGRQGGGWNTEAFF
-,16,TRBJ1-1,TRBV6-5,CASSYSRLPMNTEAFF
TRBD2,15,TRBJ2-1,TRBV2,CASSAGSGTYNEQFF
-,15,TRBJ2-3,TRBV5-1,CASSIQASGTDTQYF
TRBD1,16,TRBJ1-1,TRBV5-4,CASSLPGQGLFTEAFF
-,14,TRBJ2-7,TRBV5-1,CASSLGGHSYEQYF
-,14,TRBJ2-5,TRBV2,CASPGRNGGETQYF
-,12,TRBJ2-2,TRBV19,CASSSTTGELFF
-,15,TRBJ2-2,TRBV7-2,CASSLARGAVGELFF
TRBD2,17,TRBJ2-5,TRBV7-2,CASSLGLAGAIGETQYF
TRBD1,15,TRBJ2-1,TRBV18,CASSPRTGGYNEQFF
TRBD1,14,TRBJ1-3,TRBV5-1,CASSPGTAGNTIYF
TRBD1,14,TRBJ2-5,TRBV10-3,CAISAGQGGETQYF
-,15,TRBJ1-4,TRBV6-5,CASSYTAGLNEKLFF
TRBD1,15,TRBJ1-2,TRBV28,CASSRTGQSLGGYTF
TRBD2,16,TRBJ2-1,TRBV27,CASSPTSGRIYNEQFF
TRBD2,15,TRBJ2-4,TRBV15,CATSRDFGGGDSQYF
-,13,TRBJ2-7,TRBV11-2,CASNETGRDEQYF
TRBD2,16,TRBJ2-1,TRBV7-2,CASSLGGLAGTKGQFF
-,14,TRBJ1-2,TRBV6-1,CASSVRGAVYGYTF
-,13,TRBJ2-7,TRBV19,CASSARWAHEQYF
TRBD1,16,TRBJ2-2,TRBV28,CASSYHRDRDTGELFF
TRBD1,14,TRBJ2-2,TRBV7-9,CSSSPWTGDGELFF
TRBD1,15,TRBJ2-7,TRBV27,CASRFQTQGTYEQYF
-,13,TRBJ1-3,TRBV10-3,CASREAGGNTIYF
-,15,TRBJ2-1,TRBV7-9,CASSTMDISYNEQFF
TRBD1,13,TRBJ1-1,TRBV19,CASIDRGNTEAFF
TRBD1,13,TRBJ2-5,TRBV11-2,CASSHGTGGTQYF
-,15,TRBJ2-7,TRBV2,CASSEGAGSSYEQYF
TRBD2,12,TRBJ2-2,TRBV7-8,CASGRHTGELFF
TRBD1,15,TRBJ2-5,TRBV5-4,CASSLEAGGGETQYF